This T cell receptor (beta chain) was sequenced in a study of T cells in Graves' hyperthyroidism and ophthalmopathy. Findings of the study overall: Clonotypes that were expanded in thyroid above 0.001 mostly appeared in blood too.

This clonotype was observed a handful of times. Its specificity is not known. The V and J ends lost 4 bases and 7 bases, in that order; junction bases with no gene match: 14. This CDR3 spans 17 amino acids. Germline assignment: CDR1 SGHTA and CDR2 FQGNSA. Participants, patients aged 18 to 65, had newly diagnosed hyperthyroidism with a duration under 2 months. TCR beta CDR3 regions were amplified from RNA transcripts. The HTBI primer set drove a first-round RT-PCR of the TCR CDR3. TCRdb analysed the multiplex PCR reads with MiXCR anew, one entry per CDR3 protein. Counted here are 600,000 to 850,000 distinct CDR3 sequences, 15% to 20% occurring once; the ten biggest clones make up about a sixth.

The sequence was obtained from a woman aged 45-60 years with Graves' hyperthyroidism that later progressed to Graves' ophthalmopathy. This chain connects TRBV7-2 to TRBJ2-3; 10 positions agree with TRBD2. Sequencing input: blood. This chain's CDR3 is CASSSRGGAGGGNTQYF. For the CDR3, the DNA is TGTGCCAGCAGCTCCCGAGGAGGAGCGGGAGGGGGGAATACGCAGTATTTT.